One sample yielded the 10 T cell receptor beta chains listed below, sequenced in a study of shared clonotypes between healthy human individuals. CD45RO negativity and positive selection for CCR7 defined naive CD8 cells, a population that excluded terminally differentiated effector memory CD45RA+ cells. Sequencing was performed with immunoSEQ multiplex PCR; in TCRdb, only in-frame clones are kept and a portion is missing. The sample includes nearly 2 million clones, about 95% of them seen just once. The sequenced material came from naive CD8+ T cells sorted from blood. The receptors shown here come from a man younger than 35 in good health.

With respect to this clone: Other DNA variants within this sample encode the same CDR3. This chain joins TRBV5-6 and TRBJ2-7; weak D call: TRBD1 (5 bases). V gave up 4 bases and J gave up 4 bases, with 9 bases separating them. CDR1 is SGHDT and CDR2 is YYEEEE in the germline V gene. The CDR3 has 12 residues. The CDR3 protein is CASSGDSYEQYF. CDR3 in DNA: TGTGCCAGCAGCGGAGACAGTTACGAGCAGTACTTC.

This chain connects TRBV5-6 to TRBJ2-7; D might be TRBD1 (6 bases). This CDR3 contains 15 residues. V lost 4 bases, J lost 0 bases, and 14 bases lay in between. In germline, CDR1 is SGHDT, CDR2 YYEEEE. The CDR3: CASSASGHLSYEQYF. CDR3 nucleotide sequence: TGTGCCAGCAGCGCCTCGGGACACCTCTCCTACGAGCAGTACTTC.

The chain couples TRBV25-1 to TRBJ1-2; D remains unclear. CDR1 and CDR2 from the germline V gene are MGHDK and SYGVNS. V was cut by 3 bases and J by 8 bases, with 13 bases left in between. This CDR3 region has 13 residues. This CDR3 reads CASSDLSYGGYTF. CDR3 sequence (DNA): TGTGCCAGCAGTGACCTGAGTTATGGGGGCTACACCTTC.

DNA for the CDR3: TGTGCCAGCAGTGACCACTGGGACAGGGGGCGAACCGGGGAGCTGTTTTTT. Its protein is CASSDHWDRGRTGELFF. The chain combines TRBV6-4 with TRBJ2-2, with 12 nucleotides matching TRBD1. V shed 2 bases, J shed 5 bases, and the junction held 6 bases outside the gene matches. The CDR3 has 17 residues. In germline, CDR1 is MRHNA, CDR2 SNTAGT.

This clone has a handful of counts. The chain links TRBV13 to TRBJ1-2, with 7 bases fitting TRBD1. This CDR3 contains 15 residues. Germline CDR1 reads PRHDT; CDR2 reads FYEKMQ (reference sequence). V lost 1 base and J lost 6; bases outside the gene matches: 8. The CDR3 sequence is CASSLVGQQMDGYTF. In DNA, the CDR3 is TGTGCCAGCAGCTTAGTGGGACAGCAAATGGATGGCTACACCTTC.

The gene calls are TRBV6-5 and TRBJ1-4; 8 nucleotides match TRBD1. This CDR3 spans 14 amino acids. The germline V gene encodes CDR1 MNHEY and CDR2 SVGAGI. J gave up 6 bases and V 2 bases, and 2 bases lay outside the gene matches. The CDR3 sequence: CASSYARGHEKLFF. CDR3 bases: TGTGCCAGCAGTTACGCCAGGGGGCATGAAAAACTGTTTTTT.

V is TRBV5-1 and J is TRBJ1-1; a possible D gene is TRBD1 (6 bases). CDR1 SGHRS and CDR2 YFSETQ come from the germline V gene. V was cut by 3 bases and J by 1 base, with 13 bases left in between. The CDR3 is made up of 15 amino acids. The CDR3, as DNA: TGCGCCAGCAGCTCATACAGGGATGGGAACACTGAAGCTTTCTTT. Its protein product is CASSSYRDGNTEAFF.

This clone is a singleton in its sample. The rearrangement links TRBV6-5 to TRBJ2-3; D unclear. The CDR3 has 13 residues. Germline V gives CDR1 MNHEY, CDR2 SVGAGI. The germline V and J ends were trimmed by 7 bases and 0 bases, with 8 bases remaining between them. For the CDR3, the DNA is TGTGCCAGCATGGCGGTTAGCACAGATACGCAGTATTTT. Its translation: CASMAVSTDTQYF.

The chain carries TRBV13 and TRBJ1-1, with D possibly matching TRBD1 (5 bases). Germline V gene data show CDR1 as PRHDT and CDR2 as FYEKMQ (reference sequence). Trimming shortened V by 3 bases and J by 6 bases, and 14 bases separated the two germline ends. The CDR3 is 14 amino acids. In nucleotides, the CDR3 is TGTGCCAGCAGCTTCGCCGGGGGGGTCGCTGAAGCTTTCTTT. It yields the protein CASSFAGGVAEAFF. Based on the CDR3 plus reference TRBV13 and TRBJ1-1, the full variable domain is AAGVIQSPRHLIKEKRETATLKCYPIPRHDTVYWYQQGPGQDPQFLISFYEKMQSDKGSIPDRFSAQQFSDYHSELNMSSLELGDSALYFCASSFAGGVAEAFFGQGTRLTVV.

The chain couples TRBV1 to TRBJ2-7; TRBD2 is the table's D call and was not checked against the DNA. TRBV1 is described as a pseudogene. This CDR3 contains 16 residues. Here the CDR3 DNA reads TGCACCAGCAGCCACAGTAGCGGGAGGGCCAAGGACGAGCAGTACTTC. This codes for CTSSHSSGRAKDEQYF.